These T cell receptor beta chains were read from a single sample in a study of cytomegalovirus exposure and HLA in healthy donors. TCRdb's table, derived via immunoSEQ multiplex PCR, lists solely in-frame clones and lacks some. The sample records around 73,000 clones, 80% to 90% being singletons. The sample was PBMCs. Receptors were obtained from a young woman in good health and CMV-seropositive. Both conserved end residues are part of each CDR3.

J | V | CDR3
TRBJ1-2 | TRBV27 | CASRGGAGGSGYTF
TRBJ2-7 | TRBV2 | CAGRRGGFDSSYEQYF
TRBJ2-3 | TRBV5-1 | CASSPGLITDTQYF
TRBJ2-1 | TRBV19 | CASRRQGSYNEQFF
TRBJ1-2 | TRBV7-2 | CASSQGGWDRANYGYTF
TRBJ2-5 | TRBV7-2 | CASSLQGRETQYF
TRBJ2-5 | TRBV11-2 | CASSFRGQETQYF
TRBJ2-3 | TRBV4-1 | CAGSQVEGQSTDTQYF
TRBJ1-6 | TRBV4-3 | CASSQDFGTGPNSPLHF
TRBJ1-3 | TRBV5-4 | CASSSGQNSGNTIYF
TRBJ1-1 | TRBV19 | CASSMRGRPGTEAFF
TRBJ2-7 | TRBV7-9 | CASSRTMGTATYEQYF
TRBJ1-1 | TRBV7-9 | CASSSPLRVRGSEAFF
TRBJ2-5 | TRBV2 | CASSMTRRSQETQYF
TRBJ1-4 | TRBV4-1 | CASSHDGQKITTNEKLFF
TRBJ2-5 | TRBV27 | CASSLLGSPSTGETQYF
TRBJ1-2 | TRBV27 | CASSPTPYGYTF
TRBJ2-1 | TRBV25-1 | CASSEQWTSGRNEQFF
TRBJ2-7 | TRBV28 | CASSSPDRGGSEQYF
TRBJ1-2 | TRBV30 | CATWTEFNYGYTF
TRBJ2-7 | TRBV7-8 | CASSLDRRQGVSYEQYF
TRBJ2-7 | TRBV7-9 | CASSHKDRGYEQYF
TRBJ1-2 | TRBV28 | CASSTSETGVRGYTF
TRBJ1-4 | TRBV6-5 | CASSSGEKLFF
TRBJ2-3 | TRBV7-2 | CASSFERPGSDTQYF
TRBJ2-3 | TRBV29-1 | CSVGGGRGTDTQYF
TRBJ2-2 | TRBV19 | CASNWRQGNTGELFF
TRBJ2-1 | TRBV4-3 | CASSQDLSGGGGDEQFF
TRBJ1-1 | TRBV5-4 | CASSLGQGRGNTEAFF
TRBJ1-1 | TRBV11-2 | CASRQTGLNTEAFF
TRBJ2-7 | TRBV5-1 | CASSSSGKSSYEQYF
TRBJ1-5 | TRBV10-2 | CASSPYQEGSQPQHF
TRBJ2-1 | TRBV28 | CASSPSGQGADEQFF
TRBJ2-2 | TRBV9 | CASRSGRVNTGELFF
TRBJ1-4 | TRBV15 | CATSRDFNEKLFF
TRBJ1-1 | TRBV19 | CASSATVRNTEAFF
TRBJ1-2 | TRBV29-1 | CSAAGTGDLFNYGYTF
TRBJ2-7 | TRBV29-1 | CSVWTGGAGEQYF
TRBJ1-1 | TRBV6-5 | CASRRQGDRFAFF
TRBJ1-2 | TRBV2 | CASSVTGFDGYTF
TRBJ2-7 | TRBV6-5 | CASSYGLAGPSYEQYF
TRBJ1-2 | TRBV2 | CASRLLDSGYTF
TRBJ1-2 | TRBV6-5 | CASSSPGRATGYTF
TRBJ2-1 | TRBV13 | CASSPGGLLSYNEQFF
TRBJ1-2 | TRBV19 | CASSVTRGGYTF
TRBJ2-1 | TRBV4-2 | CASSQDLSGSYNEQFF
TRBJ2-5 | TRBV28 | CASSPPGRAETQYF
TRBJ2-1 | TRBV14 | CASSQVRGHEQFF
TRBJ1-5 | TRBV19 | CASSIRQESNQPQHF
TRBJ2-3 | TRBV9 | CASSVESSSTDTQYF
TRBJ1-1 | TRBV5-1 | CASSLIRENTEAFF
TRBJ2-1 | TRBV4-2 | CASSQALGTTLNNEQFF
TRBJ2-2 | TRBV27 | CASEKYQGSSGELFF